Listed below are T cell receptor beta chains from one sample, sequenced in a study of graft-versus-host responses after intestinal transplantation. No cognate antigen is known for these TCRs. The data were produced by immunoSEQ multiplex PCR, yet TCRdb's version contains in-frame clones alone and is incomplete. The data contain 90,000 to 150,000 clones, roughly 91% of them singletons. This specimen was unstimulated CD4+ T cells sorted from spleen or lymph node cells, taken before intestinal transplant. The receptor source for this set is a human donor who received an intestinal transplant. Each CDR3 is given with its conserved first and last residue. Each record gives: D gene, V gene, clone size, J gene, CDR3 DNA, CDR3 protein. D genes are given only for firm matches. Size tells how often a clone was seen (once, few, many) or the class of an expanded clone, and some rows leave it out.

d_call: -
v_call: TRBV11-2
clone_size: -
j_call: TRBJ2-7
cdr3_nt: TGTGCCAGCAGCTTAGATAACCCCTACGAGCAGTACTTC
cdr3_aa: CASSLDNPYEQYF

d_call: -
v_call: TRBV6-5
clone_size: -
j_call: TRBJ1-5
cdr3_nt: TGTGCCAGCAGCCCACAGAGTAGGACCGATCAGCCCCAGCATTTT
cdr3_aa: CASSPQSRTDQPQHF

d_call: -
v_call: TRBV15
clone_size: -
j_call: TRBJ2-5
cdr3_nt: TGTGCCACCAGCAGAGACTGGGGGACGATTGGCATGTATACCCAGTACTTC
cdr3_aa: CATSRDWGTIGMYTQYF

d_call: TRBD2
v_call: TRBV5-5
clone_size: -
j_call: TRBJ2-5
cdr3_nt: TGTGCCAGCAAGTTGTCTAGCGGGAGCCTGGAGACCCAGTACTTC
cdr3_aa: CASKLSSGSLETQYF

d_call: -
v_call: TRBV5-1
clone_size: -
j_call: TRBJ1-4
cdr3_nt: TGCGCCAGCAGCCGGGTGGGGGCGATCAATGAAAAACTGTTTTTT
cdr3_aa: CASSRVGAINEKLFF

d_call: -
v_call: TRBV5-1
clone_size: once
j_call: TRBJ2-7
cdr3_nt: TGCGCCAGCAGCTTGGCCGCTGGTCGGGGGACCCCTAGCGACGAGCAGTACTTC
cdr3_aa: CASSLAAGRGTPSDEQYF

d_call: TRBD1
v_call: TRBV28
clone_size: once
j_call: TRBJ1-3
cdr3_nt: TGTGCCAGCAGTTCGACAGGGGCTGGAAACACCATATATTTT
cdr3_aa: CASSSTGAGNTIYF

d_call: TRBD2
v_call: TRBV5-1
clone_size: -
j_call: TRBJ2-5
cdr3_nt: TGCGCCAGCAGCTTGGACCCAGCGGGACTGATGAAGACCCAGTACTTC
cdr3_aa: CASSLDPAGLMKTQYF

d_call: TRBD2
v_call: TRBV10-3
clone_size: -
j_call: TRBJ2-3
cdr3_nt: TGTGCCATCATGGGGGGGTCTAGCACAGATACGCAGTATTTT
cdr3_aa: CAIMGGSSTDTQYF

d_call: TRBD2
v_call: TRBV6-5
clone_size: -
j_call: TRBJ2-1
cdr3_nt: TGTGCCAGCAGTTCGGGACTAGCGGGTTCCAATGAGCAGTTCTTC
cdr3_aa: CASSSGLAGSNEQFF

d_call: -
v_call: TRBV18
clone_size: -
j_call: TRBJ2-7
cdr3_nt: TGTGCCAGCTCACCAGGGCCCAGGGCCGAGCAGTACTTC
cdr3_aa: CASSPGPRAEQYF

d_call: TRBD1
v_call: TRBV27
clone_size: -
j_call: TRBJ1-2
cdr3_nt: TGTGCCAGCACAGGAGTAGGGACAGGCTATGGCTACACCTTC
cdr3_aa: CASTGVGTGYGYTF

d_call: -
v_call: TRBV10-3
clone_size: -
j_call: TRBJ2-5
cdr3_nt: TGTGCCATCAGTGAGTCTACTGGGGGGGAGACCCAGTACTTC
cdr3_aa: CAISESTGGETQYF

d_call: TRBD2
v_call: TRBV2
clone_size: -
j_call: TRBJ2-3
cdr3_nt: TGTGCCAGCAGCATGCGTCGCGGGGGAGGGGGCACAGATACGCAGTATTTT
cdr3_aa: CASSMRRGGGGTDTQYF

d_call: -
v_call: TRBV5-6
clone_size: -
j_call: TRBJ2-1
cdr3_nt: TGTGCCAGCAGATCTGTTGACGGGAGCTCCTACAATGAGCAGTTCTTC
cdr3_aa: CASRSVDGSSYNEQFF

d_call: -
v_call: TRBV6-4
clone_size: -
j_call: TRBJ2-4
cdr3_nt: TGTGCCAGCAGTGCCCAGCTAGGGCAAAACATTCAGTACTTC
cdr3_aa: CASSAQLGQNIQYF

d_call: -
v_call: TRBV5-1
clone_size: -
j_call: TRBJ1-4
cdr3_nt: TGCGCCAGCAGCTTGTGGGTGCGGTCCGGATCTGAAAAACTGTTTTTT
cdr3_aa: CASSLWVRSGSEKLFF

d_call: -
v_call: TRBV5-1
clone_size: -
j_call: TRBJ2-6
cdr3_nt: TGCGCCAGCAGCTTGGAACACTCTGGGGCCAACGTCCTGACTTTC
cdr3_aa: CASSLEHSGANVLTF

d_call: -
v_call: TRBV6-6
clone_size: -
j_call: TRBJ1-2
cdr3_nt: TGTGCCGCAGCCCGGGACTATGGCTACACCTTC
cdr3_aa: CAAARDYGYTF

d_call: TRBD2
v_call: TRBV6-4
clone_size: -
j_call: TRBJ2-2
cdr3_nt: TGTGCCAGCAGCTCGACGTCGGGGAGGGATGGCGGGGAGCTGTTTTTT
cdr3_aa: CASSSTSGRDGGELFF

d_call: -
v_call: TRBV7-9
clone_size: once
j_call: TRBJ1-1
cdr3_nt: TGTGCCAGCTCGTTATTGGGAGGAGCTTTCTTT
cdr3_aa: CASSLLGGAFF

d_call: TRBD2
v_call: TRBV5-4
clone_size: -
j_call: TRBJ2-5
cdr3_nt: TGTGCCAGCCGCCGGGATCTAGCGGGCGCGGAGACCCAGTACTTC
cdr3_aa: CASRRDLAGAETQYF

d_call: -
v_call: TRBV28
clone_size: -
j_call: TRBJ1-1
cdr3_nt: TGTGCCAGCAGTTTCCCCGACAGGCCGGAAGCTTTCTTT
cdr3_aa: CASSFPDRPEAFF

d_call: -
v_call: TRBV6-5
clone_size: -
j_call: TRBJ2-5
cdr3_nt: TGTGCCAGCAGTAACTATGCACCCGAGACCCAGTACTTC
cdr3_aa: CASSNYAPETQYF

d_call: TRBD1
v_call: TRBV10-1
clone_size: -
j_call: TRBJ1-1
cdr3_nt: TGCGCCAGTGCAGGGGGCAAGCACACTGAAGCTTTCTTT
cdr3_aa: CASAGGKHTEAFF

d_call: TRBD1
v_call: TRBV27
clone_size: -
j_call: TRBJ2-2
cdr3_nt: TGTGCCAGCAGTTTATCCACAGGGGTGAGCACCGGGGAGCTGTTTTTT
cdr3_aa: CASSLSTGVSTGELFF

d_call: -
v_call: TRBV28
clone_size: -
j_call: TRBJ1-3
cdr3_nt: TGTGCCAGCAGTCCTACCCGGAGGGGAAACACCATATATTTT
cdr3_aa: CASSPTRRGNTIYF

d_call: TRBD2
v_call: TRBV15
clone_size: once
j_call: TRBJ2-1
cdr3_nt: TGTGCCACCAGGCACGAGGGACTAGCCCTGTTCTTC
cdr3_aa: CATRHEGLALFF

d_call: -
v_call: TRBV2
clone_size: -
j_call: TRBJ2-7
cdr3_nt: TGTGCCAGCAGCACAGACTGGAGCTCCTACGAGCAGTACTTC
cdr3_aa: CASSTDWSSYEQYF

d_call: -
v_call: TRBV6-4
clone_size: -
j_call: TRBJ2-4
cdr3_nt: TGTGCCATCAACGAGGGGACCAAAAACATTCAGTACTTC
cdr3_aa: CAINEGTKNIQYF

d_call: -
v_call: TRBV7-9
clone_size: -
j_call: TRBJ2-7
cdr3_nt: TGTGCCAGCAGCCCCGGACGGAACTACGAGCAGTACTTC
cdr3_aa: CASSPGRNYEQYF

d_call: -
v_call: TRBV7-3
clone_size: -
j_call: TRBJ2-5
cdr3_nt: TGTGCCAGCAGCCCATCCCGGGGGGAGACCCAGTACTTC
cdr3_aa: CASSPSRGETQYF

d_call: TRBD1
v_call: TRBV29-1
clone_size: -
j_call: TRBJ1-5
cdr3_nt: TGCAGCGCTGGACAGGGGGACCAGCCCCAGCATTTT
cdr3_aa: CSAGQGDQPQHF

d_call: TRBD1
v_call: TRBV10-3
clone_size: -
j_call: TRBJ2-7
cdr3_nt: TGTGCCACCGGGGACAGGGAGGGCTACGAGCAGTACTTC
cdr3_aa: CATGDREGYEQYF

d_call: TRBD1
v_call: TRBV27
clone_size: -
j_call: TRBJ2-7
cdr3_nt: TGTGCCAGTTCCGGACAGGGCTACGAGCAGTACTTC
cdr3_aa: CASSGQGYEQYF

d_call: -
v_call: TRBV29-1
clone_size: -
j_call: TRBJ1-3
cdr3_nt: TGCAGCGTTGAATTAGGGGGTTACTCTGGAAACACCATATATTTT
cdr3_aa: CSVELGGYSGNTIYF

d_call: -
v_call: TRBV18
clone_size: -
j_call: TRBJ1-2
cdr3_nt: TGTGCCAGCTCACAAACACAGGAATCTAACTATGGCTACACCTTC
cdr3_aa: CASSQTQESNYGYTF

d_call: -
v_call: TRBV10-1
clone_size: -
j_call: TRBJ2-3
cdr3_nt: TGCGCCAGCAGTGTTTCGCGAACTGATACGCAGTATTTT
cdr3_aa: CASSVSRTDTQYF

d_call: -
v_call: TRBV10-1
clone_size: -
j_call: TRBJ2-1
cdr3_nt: TGCGCCAGCAGTTACTCGTCCTACAATGAGCAGTTCTTC
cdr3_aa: CASSYSSYNEQFF

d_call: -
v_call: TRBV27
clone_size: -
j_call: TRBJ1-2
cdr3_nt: TGTGCCAGCAGTTTATCTTGGGGGCTAGGAAGAGGCTACACCTTC
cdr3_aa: CASSLSWGLGRGYTF

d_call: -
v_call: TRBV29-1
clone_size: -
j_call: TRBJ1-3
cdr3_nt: TGCAGCGTTGAGAGACCTGGAAACACCATATATTTT
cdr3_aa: CSVERPGNTIYF